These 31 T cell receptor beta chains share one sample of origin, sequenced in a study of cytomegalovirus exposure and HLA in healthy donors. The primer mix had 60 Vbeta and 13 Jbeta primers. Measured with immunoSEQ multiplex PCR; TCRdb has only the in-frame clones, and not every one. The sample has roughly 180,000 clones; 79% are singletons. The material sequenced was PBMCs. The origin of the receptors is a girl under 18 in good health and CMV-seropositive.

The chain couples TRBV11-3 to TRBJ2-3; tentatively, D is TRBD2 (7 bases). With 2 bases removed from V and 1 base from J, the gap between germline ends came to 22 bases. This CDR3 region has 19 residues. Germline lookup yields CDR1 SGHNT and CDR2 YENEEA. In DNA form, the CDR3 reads TGTGCCAGCAGCTTACCACGGGGGGACAACCCCGAGGGCACAGATACGCAGTATTTT. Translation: CASSLPRGDNPEGTDTQYF.

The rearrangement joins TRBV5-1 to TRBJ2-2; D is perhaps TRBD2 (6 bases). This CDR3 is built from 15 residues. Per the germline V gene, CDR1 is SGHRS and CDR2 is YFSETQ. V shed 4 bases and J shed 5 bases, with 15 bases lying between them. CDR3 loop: CASSGGEVWTGELFF. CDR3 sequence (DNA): TGCGCCAGCAGCGGTGGGGAGGTTTGGACCGGGGAGCTGTTTTTT.

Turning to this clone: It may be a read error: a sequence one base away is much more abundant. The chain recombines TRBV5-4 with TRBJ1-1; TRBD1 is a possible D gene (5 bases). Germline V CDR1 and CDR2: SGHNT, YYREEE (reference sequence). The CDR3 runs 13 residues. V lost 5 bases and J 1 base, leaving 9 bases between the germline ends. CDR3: CASSLTENTEAFF. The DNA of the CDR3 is TGTGCCAGCAGTTTGACAGAGAACACTGAAGCTTTCTTT.

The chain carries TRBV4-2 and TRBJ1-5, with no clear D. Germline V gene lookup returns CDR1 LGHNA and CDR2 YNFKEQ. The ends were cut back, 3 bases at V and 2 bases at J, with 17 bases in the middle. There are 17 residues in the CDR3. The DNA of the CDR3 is TGTGCCAGCAGCCATGACCTCGCAGCGGCGGGCAATCAGCCCCAGCATTTT. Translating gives CASSHDLAAAGNQPQHF.

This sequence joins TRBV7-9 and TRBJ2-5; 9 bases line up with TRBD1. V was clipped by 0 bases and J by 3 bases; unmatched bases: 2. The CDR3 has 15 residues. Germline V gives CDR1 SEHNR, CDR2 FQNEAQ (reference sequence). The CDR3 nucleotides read TGTGCCAGCAGCTTAGCACAGGGGGCCGAAGAGACCCAGTACTTC. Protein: CASSLAQGAEETQYF.

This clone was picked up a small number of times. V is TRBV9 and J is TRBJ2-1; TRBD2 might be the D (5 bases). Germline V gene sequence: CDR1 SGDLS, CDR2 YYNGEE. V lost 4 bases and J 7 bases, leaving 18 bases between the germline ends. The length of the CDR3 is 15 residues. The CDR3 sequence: CASSPRAESGNEQFF. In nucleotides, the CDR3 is TGTGCCAGCAGCCCACGAGCGGAGTCGGGGAATGAGCAGTTCTTC.

The CDR3 protein is CASRTDQPQHF. The CDR3 bases are TGTGCCAGCAGAACAGATCAGCCCCAGCATTTT. The chain joins TRBV6-6 to TRBJ1-5; D unclear. With 6 bases removed from V and 5 bases from J, the gap between germline ends came to 5 bases. Germline V gene sequence: CDR1 MNHNY, CDR2 SVGAGI (reference sequence). The CDR3 sequence is 11 residues long.

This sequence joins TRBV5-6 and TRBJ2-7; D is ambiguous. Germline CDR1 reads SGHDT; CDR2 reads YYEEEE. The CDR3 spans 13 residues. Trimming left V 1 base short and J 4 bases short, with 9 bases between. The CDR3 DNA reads TGTGCCAGCAGCTTGACCTGGCTTTACGAGCAGTACTTC. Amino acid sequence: CASSLTWLYEQYF.

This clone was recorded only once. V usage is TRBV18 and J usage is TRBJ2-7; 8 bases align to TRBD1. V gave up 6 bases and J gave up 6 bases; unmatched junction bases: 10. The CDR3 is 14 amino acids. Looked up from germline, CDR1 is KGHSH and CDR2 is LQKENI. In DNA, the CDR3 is TGTGCCAGCTCCCAGCAGGACAGGGCCTCCGAGCAGTACTTC. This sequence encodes CASSQQDRASEQYF.

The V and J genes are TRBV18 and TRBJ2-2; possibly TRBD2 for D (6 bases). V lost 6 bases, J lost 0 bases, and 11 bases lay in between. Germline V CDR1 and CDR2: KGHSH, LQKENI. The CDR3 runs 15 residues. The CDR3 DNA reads TGTGCCAGCTCCATGCGGGGAGCGAACACCGGGGAGCTGTTTTTT. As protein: CASSMRGANTGELFF.

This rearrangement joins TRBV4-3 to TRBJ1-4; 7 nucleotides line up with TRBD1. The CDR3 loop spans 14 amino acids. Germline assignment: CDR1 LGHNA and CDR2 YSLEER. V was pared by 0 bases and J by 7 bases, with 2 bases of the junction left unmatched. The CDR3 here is CASSQDNRGEKLFF. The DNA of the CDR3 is TGCGCCAGCAGCCAAGATAACAGGGGTGAAAAACTGTTTTTT.

CDR3 sequence (DNA): TGTGCCAGAAGCCCGGACGAGGGAGCGGGGGAGCTGTTTTTT. Amino acid sequence: CARSPDEGAGELFF. This sequence joins TRBV7-5 and TRBJ2-2; no DNA check was done on the table's D call, TRBD2. TRBV7-5 is a known pseudogene. The CDR3 contains 14 residues.

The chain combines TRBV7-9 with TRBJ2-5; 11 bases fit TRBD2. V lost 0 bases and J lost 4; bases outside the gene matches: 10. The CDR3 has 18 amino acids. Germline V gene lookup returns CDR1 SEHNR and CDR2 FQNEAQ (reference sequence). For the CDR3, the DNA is TGTGCCAGCAGCTTAGCCCAATCACTAGCGGGGGATCTAGAGACCCAGTACTTC. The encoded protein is CASSLAQSLAGDLETQYF.

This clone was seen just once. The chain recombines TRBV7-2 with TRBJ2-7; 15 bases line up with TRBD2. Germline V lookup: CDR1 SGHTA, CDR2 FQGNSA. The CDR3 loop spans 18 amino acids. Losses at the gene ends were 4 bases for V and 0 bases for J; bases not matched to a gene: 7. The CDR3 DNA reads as TGTGCCAGCAGCTCGGGACTAGCGGGGGGCCTTAGCTCCTACGAGCAGTACTTC. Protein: CASSSGLAGGLSSYEQYF.

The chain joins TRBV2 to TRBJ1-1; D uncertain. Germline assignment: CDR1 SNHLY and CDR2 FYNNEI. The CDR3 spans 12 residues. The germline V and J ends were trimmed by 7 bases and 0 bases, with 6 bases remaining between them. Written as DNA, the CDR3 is TGTGCCAGCACCCGGGTGAACACTGAAGCTTTCTTT. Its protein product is CASTRVNTEAFF.

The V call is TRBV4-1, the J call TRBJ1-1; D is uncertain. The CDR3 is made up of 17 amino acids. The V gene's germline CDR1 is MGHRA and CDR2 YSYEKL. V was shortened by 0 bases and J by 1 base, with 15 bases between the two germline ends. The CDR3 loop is CASSQDIDTDWNTEAFF. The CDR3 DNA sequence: TGCGCCAGCAGCCAAGATATAGACACCGATTGGAACACTGAAGCTTTCTTT.

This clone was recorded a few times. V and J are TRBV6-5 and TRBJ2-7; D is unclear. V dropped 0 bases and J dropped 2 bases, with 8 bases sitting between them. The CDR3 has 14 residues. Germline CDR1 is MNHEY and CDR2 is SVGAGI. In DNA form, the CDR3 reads TGTGCCAGCAGTTACTCCGCCGAGGCCTACGAGCAGTACTTC. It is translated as CASSYSAEAYEQYF.

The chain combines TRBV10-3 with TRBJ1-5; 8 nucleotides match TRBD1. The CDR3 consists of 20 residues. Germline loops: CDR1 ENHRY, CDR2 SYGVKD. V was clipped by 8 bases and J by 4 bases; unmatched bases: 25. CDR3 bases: TGTGCCATCGACCCTTTCTTTCGGACAGGGTCGAATGGACCTAATCAGCCCCAGCATTTT. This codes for CAIDPFFRTGSNGPNQPQHF.

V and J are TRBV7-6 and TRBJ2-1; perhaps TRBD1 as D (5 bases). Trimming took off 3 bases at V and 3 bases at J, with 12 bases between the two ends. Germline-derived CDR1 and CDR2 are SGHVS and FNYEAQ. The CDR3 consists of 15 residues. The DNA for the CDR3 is TGTGCCAGCAGCTTCAGGGTAGGGGACTACAATGAGCAGTTCTTC. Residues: CASSFRVGDYNEQFF. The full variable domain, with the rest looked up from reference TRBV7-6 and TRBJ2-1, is GAGVSQSPRYKVTKRGQDVALRCDPISGHVSLYWYRQALGQGPEFLTYFNYEAQQDKSGLPNDRFSAERPEGSISTLTIQRTEQRDSAMYRCASSFRVGDYNEQFFGPGTRLTVL.

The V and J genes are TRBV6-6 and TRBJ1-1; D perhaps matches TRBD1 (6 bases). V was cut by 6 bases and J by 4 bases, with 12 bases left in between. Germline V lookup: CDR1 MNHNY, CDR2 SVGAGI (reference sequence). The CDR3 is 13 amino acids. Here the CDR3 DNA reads TGTGCCAGCAGATGGACAGAACTCACTGAAGCTTTCTTT. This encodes CASRWTELTEAFF.

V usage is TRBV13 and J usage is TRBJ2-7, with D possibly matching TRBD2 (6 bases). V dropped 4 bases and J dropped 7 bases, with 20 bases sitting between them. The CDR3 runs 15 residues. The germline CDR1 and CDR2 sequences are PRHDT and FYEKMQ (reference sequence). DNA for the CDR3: TGTGCCAGCAGCTCCAGGACTAAGATCATACGGGAGCAGTACTTC. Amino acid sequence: CASSSRTKIIREQYF. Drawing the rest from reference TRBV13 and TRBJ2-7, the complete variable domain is AAGVIQSPRHLIKEKRETATLKCYPIPRHDTVYWYQQGPGQDPQFLISFYEKMQSDKGSIPDRFSAQQFSDYHSELNMSSLELGDSALYFCASSSRTKIIREQYFGPGTRLTVT.

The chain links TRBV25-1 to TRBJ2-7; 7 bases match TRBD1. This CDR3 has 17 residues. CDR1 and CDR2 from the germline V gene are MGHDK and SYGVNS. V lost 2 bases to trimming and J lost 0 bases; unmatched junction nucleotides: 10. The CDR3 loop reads CASSETYRGGSSYEQYF. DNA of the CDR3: TGTGCCAGCAGTGAAACTTACAGGGGCGGAAGCTCCTACGAGCAGTACTTC.

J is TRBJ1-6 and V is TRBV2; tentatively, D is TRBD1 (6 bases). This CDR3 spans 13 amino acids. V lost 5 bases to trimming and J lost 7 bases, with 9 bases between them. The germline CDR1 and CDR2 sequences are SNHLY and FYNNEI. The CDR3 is CASSSGENSPLHF. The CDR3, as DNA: TGTGCCAGCAGTTCAGGGGAGAATTCACCCCTCCACTTT. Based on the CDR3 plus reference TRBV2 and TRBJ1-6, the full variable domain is EPEVTQTPSHQVTQMGQEVILRCVPISNHLYFYWYRQILGQKVEFLVSFYNNEISEKSEIFDDQFSVERPDGSNFTLKIRSTKLEDSAMYFCASSSGENSPLHFGNGTRLTVT.

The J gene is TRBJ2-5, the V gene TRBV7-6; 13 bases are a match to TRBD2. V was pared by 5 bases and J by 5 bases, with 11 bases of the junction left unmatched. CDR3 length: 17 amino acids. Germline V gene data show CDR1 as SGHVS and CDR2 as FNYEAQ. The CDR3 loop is CASSRLGLAGESETQYF. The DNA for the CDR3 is TGTGCCAGCAGCCGACTAGGACTAGCGGGGGAGTCGGAGACCCAGTACTTC.

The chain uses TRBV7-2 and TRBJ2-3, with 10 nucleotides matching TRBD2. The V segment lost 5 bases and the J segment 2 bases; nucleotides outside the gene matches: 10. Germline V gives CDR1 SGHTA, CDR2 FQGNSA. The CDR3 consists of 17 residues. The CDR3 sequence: CASSLPLAGAYTDTQYF. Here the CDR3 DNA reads TGTGCCAGCAGCCTGCCCCTAGCGGGGGCCTACACAGATACGCAGTATTTT.

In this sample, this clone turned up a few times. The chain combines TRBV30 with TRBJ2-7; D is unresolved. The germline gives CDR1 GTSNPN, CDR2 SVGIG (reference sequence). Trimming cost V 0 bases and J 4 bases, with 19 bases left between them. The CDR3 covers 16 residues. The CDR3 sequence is CAWSVHFGLDLYEQYF. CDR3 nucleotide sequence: TGTGCCTGGAGTGTGCACTTCGGGTTAGACCTGTACGAGCAGTACTTC. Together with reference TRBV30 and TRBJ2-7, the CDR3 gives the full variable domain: SQTIHQWPATLVQPVGSPLSLECTVEGTSNPNLYWYRQAAGRGLQLLFYSVGIGQISSEVPQNLSASRPQDRQFILSSKKLLLSDSGFYLCAWSVHFGLDLYEQYFGPGTRLTVT.

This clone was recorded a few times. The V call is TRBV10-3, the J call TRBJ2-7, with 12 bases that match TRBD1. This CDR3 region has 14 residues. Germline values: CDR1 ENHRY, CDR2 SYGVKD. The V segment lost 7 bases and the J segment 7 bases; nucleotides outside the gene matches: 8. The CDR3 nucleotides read TGTGCCATCACTCCGGGACAGGGGGCAAGGGAGCAGTACTTC. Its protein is CAITPGQGAREQYF.

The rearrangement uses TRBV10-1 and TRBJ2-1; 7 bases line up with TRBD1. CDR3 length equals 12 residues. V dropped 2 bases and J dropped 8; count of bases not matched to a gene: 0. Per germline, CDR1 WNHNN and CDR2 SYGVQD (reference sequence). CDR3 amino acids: CASSEQGDEQFF. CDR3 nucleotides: TGCGCCAGCAGTGAGCAGGGGGATGAGCAGTTCTTC.

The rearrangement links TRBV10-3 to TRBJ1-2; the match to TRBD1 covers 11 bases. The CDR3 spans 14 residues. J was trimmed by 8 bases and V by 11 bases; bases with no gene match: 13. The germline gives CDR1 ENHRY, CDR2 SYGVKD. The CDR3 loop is CAALGQGQGGGYTF. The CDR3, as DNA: TGTGCCGCGCTCGGACAGGGACAGGGGGGCGGCTACACCTTC.

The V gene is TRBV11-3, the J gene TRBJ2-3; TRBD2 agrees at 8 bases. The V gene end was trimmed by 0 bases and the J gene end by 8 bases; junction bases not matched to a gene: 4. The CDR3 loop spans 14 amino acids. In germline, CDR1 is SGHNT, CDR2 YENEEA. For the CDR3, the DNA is TGTGCCAGCAGCTTAGACGGGACTAGTTCTACGCAGTATTTT. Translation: CASSLDGTSSTQYF.

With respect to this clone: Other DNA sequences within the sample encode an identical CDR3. This chain's CDR3 is CASNQGADTGELFF. The CDR3 bases are TGTGCCAGCAACCAGGGGGCAGACACCGGGGAGCTGTTTTTT. This chain joins TRBV5-6 and TRBJ2-2; TRBD1 matches at 8 bases. The germline V gene has CDR1 SGHDT and CDR2 YYEEEE. This CDR3 contains 14 residues. V gave up 6 bases and J gave up 3 bases; unmatched junction bases: 4.